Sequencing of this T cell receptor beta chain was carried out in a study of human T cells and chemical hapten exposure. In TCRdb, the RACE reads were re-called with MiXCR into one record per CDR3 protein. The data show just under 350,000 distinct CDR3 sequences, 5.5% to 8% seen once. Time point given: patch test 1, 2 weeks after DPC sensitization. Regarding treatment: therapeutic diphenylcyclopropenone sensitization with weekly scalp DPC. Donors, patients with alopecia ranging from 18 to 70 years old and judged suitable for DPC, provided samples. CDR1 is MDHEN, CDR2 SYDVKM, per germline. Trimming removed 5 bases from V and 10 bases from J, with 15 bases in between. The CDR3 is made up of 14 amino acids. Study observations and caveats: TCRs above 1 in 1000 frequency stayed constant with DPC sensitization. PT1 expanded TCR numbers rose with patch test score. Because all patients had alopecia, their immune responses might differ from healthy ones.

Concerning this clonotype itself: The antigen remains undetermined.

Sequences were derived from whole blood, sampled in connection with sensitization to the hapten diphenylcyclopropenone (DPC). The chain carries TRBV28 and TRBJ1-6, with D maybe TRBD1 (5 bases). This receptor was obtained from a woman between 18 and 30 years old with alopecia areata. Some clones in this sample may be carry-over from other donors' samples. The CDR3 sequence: CASSQRRGVSPLHF. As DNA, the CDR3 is TGTGCCAGCAGTCAACGACGGGGGGTCTCACCCCTCCACTTT.